These 28 T cell receptor beta chains originate from one sample sequenced in a study of T cells in Graves' hyperthyroidism and ophthalmopathy. TCR beta CDR3 regions were amplified from RNA transcripts. The TCR CDR3 was amplified in a first-round RT-PCR using the HTBI primer set. One entry per CDR3 protein results from TCRdb running MiXCR on the multiplex PCR reads. The data contain about 400,000 distinct CDR3 sequences, under 15% of them singletons. Source material: blood. The receptors originated from a woman aged 25 to 39 with Graves' hyperthyroidism.

The table lists this clonotype with many counts. The V and J genes are TRBV10-3 and TRBJ2-7; D tentatively reads TRBD1 or TRBD2 (5 bases each). The ends were cut back, 2 bases at V and 4 bases at J, with 12 bases in the middle. The CDR3 contains 14 residues. The V gene's germline CDR1 is ENHRY and CDR2 SYGVKD. For the CDR3, the DNA is TGTGCCATCAGTGAGGGACAAGAGGGTTACGAGCAGTACTTC. It is translated as CAISEGQEGYEQYF.

This clonotype turned up a few times. For the CDR3, the DNA is TGTGCCACCAGTGACCGGGACACCGATGGCTACACCTTC. Protein: CATSDRDTDGYTF. The gene calls are TRBV24-1 and TRBJ1-2, with a tentative D call TRBD1 (6 bases). The CDR3 has 13 residues. Trimming removed 4 bases from V and 6 bases from J, with 11 bases in between. Germline V CDR1 and CDR2: KGHDR, SFDVKD.

V and J are TRBV28 and TRBJ2-7; D is ambiguous. V lost 3 bases and J 5 bases, leaving 23 bases between the germline ends. The CDR3 contains 17 residues. Germline CDR1 and CDR2: MDHEN and SYDVKM. The chain's CDR3 is CASSFTVSKPKRDEQYF. CDR3 DNA sequence: TGTGCCAGCAGTTTTACGGTGTCTAAGCCCAAGAGAGACGAGCAGTACTTC.

In regard to this clonotype: At one end, the junction sequence differs from germline, possibly due to a read error. This chain uses TRBV20-1 with TRBJ2-7; D may be TRBD1 (6 bases). The CDR3 is made up of 17 amino acids. CDR1 is DFQATT and CDR2 is SNEGSKA in the germline V gene (reference sequence). CDR3 nucleotides: TGCAGTGTTAGAGCCAGATATGGGACACTTCTCTCCTACGAGCAGTACTTC. Translated: CSVRARYGTLLSYEQYF.

The sample holds many counts of this clonotype. V usage is TRBV28 and J usage is TRBJ2-3; D is ambiguous. Germline CDR1 and CDR2: MDHEN and SYDVKM. This CDR3 contains 12 residues. V lost 5 bases to trimming and J lost 6 bases, with 9 bases between them. The DNA for the CDR3 is TGTGCCAGCAGTCCCCAATACGATACGCAGTATTTT. Translated, it gives CASSPQYDTQYF.

The chain joins TRBV5-4 to TRBJ2-2, with 14 bases matching TRBD2. The CDR3 has 17 amino acids. Germline loops: CDR1 SGHNT, CDR2 YYREEE (reference sequence). Trimming cost V 3 bases and J 6 bases; bases outside gene matches: 7. CDR3 sequence: CASSSGLAGVSAGELFF. The CDR3 DNA reads TGTGCCAGCAGCTCGGGACTAGCGGGAGTATCGGCCGGGGAGCTGTTTTTT.

There are a few counts of this clonotype. The CDR3 DNA reads TGTGCCAGCAGCCTCTACAGGGGCGGAGAGCGGGGCTACACCTTC. As protein: CASSLYRGGERGYTF. V gene TRBV3-1 combines with J gene TRBJ1-2; 7 nucleotides agree with TRBD1. V lost 4 bases to trimming and J lost 8 bases; unmatched junction nucleotides: 13. This CDR3 has 15 amino acids. Per germline, CDR1 LGHDT and CDR2 YNNKEL (reference sequence).

There are a few counts of this clonotype. V and J are TRBV7-9 and TRBJ2-7, with a weak D call TRBD1 (6 bases). CDR1 and CDR2 (germline): SEHNR, FQNEAQ (reference sequence). The CDR3 contains 15 residues. V lost 2 bases and J 6 bases, leaving 17 bases between the germline ends. The CDR3 region has the DNA TGTGCCAGCAGCTTAAATGCAGGGGTTGGGTGCGAGCAGTACTTC. This sequence encodes CASSLNAGVGCEQYF.

The chain joins TRBV11-2 to TRBJ1-2; D gene uncertain. CDR1 is SGHAT and CDR2 is FQNNGV in the germline V gene. This CDR3 comprises 15 residues. The V end was cut by 5 bases, the J end by 3 bases, with 16 bases between. The CDR3 DNA reads TGTGCCAGCAGCCCCGTTGGAGGGAATGACTATGGCTACACCTTC. It specifies CASSPVGGNDYGYTF.

The chain has TRBV24-1 and TRBJ2-4, with TRBD1 matching 9 bases. Germline lookup yields CDR1 KGHDR and CDR2 SFDVKD. The CDR3 sequence is 15 residues long. J lost 8 bases, V lost 2 bases, and 6 bases had no gene match. The CDR3 DNA sequence: TGTGCCACCAGTGATTCGGGACAGGGAGGGGACATTCAGTACTTC. Encoded protein: CATSDSGQGGDIQYF.

This clonotype appeared many times. This chain connects TRBV7-3 to TRBJ2-7, with TRBD1 matching over 8 bases. The junction had 7 bases not matched to a gene; V was cut back by 5 bases and J by 4 bases. Germline V gene lookup returns CDR1 SGHTA and CDR2 FQGTGA. This CDR3 comprises 14 residues. The CDR3 region is CASSPGQGRYEQYF. The CDR3 DNA reads as TGTGCCAGCAGCCCCGGACAGGGAAGGTACGAGCAGTACTTC.

This clonotype was recorded at least ten times. The V gene is TRBV7-2, the J gene TRBJ2-3; TRBD1 aligns across 8 bases. From germline, CDR1 is SGHTA and CDR2 FQGNSA. The CDR3 totals 14 residues. V lost 3 bases to trimming and J lost 2 bases; unmatched junction nucleotides: 1. CDR3 loop: CASSLQGATDTQYF. CDR3 DNA sequence: TGTGCCAGCAGCTTGCAGGGGGCCACAGATACGCAGTATTTT.

This clonotype was counted at least ten times. In DNA, the CDR3 is TGTGCCAGCAGCCCACCCCGGACAGCGTACAATGAGCAGTTCTTC. Residues: CASSPPRTAYNEQFF. The V call is TRBV28, the J call TRBJ2-1, with D tentatively TRBD1 (6 bases). The germline CDR1 and CDR2 sequences are MDHEN and SYDVKM. The CDR3 runs to 15 residues. V lost 6 bases and J lost 4, with 16 bases in between. The full variable domain, in which reference TRBV28 and TRBJ2-1 provide the parts outside the CDR3, is DVKVTQSSRYLVKRTGEKVFLECVQDMDHENMFWYRQDPGLGLRLIYFSYDVKMKEKGDIPEGYSVSREKKERFSLILESASTNQTSMYLCASSPPRTAYNEQFFGPGTRLTVL.

At least ten counts were recorded for this clonotype. The chain carries TRBV20-1 and TRBJ2-7; 8 positions agree with TRBD2. The CDR3 sequence is 15 residues long. Trimming at V came to 6 bases and at J to 3 bases, leaving 13 bases not matched to a gene. Looked up from germline, CDR1 is DFQATT and CDR2 is SNEGSKA (reference sequence). This CDR3 reads CSATALTGGLYEQYF. CDR3 DNA sequence: TGCAGTGCCACAGCGCTAACGGGAGGGCTCTACGAGCAGTACTTC.

In nucleotides, the CDR3 is TGCGCCAGCAGCCAAGGGAGGGGGACAGGTTTCTCTCAGCCCCAGCATTTT. Its translation: CASSQGRGTGFSQPQHF. The chain links TRBV4-1 to TRBJ1-5, with 8 bases lining up with TRBD1. CDR3 length equals 17 residues. In germline, CDR1 is MGHRA, CDR2 YSYEKL. V lost 1 base to trimming and J lost 6 bases; unmatched junction nucleotides: 11.

At least ten counts were recorded for this clonotype. The chain is built from TRBV28 and TRBJ2-5, with 7 bases that match TRBD1. The CDR3 is 20 residues long. Germline V lookup: CDR1 MDHEN, CDR2 SYDVKM. Germline trimming cut 4 bases from V and 5 bases from J; bases unmatched to any gene: 25. In DNA, the CDR3 is TGTGCCAGCAGTTCCCCGACCCGTCCCCGGGACAGATCCGAGCGGGAGACCCAGTACTTC. Protein sequence: CASSSPTRPRDRSERETQYF.

This rearrangement joins TRBV12-3 or TRBV12-4 to TRBJ2-7, with D unresolved. Trimming shortened V by 0 bases and J by 4 bases, and 7 bases separated the two germline ends. The CDR3 extends over 13 amino acids. The DNA for the CDR3 is TGTGCCAGCAGTTTAGCGTGGGGATACGAGCAGTACTTC. It is translated as CASSLAWGYEQYF.

This clonotype was seen many times. The chain has TRBV9 and TRBJ1-2, with D possibly TRBD1 on 5 matching bases. Germline CDR1 reads SGDLS; CDR2 reads YYNGEE. V was clipped by 0 bases and J by 6 bases, with 9 bases between them. CDR3 size: 13 residues. The CDR3 protein is CASSVGQGDGYTF. The CDR3 DNA reads as TGTGCCAGCAGCGTAGGTCAGGGAGATGGCTACACCTTC.

This clonotype was recorded a few times. The rearrangement uses TRBV6-1 and TRBJ1-4; D remains ambiguous. The CDR3 consists of 11 residues. Germline values: CDR1 MNHNS, CDR2 SASEGT. V lost 6 bases to trimming and J lost 6 bases, with 5 bases between them. This CDR3 is CASRKYEKLFF. The CDR3 DNA sequence: TGTGCCAGCAGAAAATATGAAAAACTGTTTTTT.

The DNA of the CDR3 is TGCAGTGCCATCGGGACTAGCAGCTACAATGAGCAGTTCTTC. It encodes CSAIGTSSYNEQFF. V is TRBV20-1 and J is TRBJ2-1, with 9 bases aligning to TRBD2. CDR1 DFQATT and CDR2 SNEGSKA come from the germline V gene (reference sequence). Trimming cost V 6 bases and J 3 bases; bases outside gene matches: 6. The CDR3 extends over 14 amino acids.

This clonotype came up a few times. V gene TRBV19 combines with J gene TRBJ2-7; 8 nucleotides agree with TRBD2. The CDR3 totals 14 residues. V dropped 5 bases and J dropped 0; count of bases not matched to a gene: 3. Germline V gene data show CDR1 as LNHDA and CDR2 as SQIVND (reference sequence). The CDR3 loop is CASSPSGLSYEQYF. CDR3 coding DNA: TGTGCCAGTAGTCCTAGCGGGCTCTCCTACGAGCAGTACTTC.

The V gene is TRBV3-1, the J gene TRBJ2-4; the D call may be TRBD1 or TRBD2 (5 bases each). V was cut by 0 bases and J by 4 bases, with 10 bases left in between. This CDR3 has 15 amino acids. The V gene's germline CDR1 is LGHDT and CDR2 YNNKEL (reference sequence). CDR3 sequence reads: CASSQEGDPKNIQYF. Here the CDR3 DNA reads TGTGCCAGCAGCCAAGAGGGGGACCCTAAAAACATTCAGTACTTC.

The sample holds a few counts of this clonotype. J is TRBJ1-6 and V is TRBV28; D perhaps matches TRBD1 (6 bases). Germline-derived CDR1 and CDR2 are MDHEN and SYDVKM. V was cut by 6 bases and J by 12 bases, with 9 bases left in between. The CDR3 runs 11 residues. DNA of the CDR3: TGTGCCAGCAGCCCGACAGGACCCCTCCACTTT. Amino acids: CASSPTGPLHF.

This clonotype was found a few times. The J gene is TRBJ1-3, the V gene TRBV2; D gene ambiguous. This CDR3 contains 13 residues. The germline gives CDR1 SNHLY, CDR2 FYNNEI. Deletions cut 7 bases from V and 0 bases from J, with 7 bases between. The CDR3 nucleotides read TGTGCCAGCATACTGAGCTCTGGAAACACCATATATTTT. Translated, it gives CASILSSGNTIYF.

The table lists this clonotype with many counts. This chain connects TRBV28 to TRBJ2-7; no clear D. The germline CDR1 and CDR2 sequences are MDHEN and SYDVKM. The CDR3 sequence is 14 residues long. With 3 bases removed from V and 1 base from J, the gap between germline ends came to 10 bases. CDR3 DNA: TGTGCCAGCAGTTTTTTGGCAAGGTCCTACGAGCAGTACTTC. Translation gives CASSFLARSYEQYF.

The chain combines TRBV19 with TRBJ2-2; TRBD2 matches 10 bases. The CDR3 loop spans 17 amino acids. Per the germline V gene, CDR1 is LNHDA and CDR2 is SQIVND (reference sequence). The junction had 8 bases not matched to a gene; V was cut back by 5 bases and J by 2 bases. The CDR3 is CASSSGTSEINTGELFF. In nucleotides, the CDR3 is TGTGCCAGTAGTTCCGGGACTAGCGAGATTAACACCGGGGAGCTGTTTTTT.

This clonotype was found a few times. The V and J genes are TRBV6-4 and TRBJ2-5; D is unresolved. This CDR3 has 13 residues. V was cut by 0 bases and J by 4 bases, with 6 bases left in between. Germline V lookup: CDR1 MRHNA, CDR2 SNTAGT. The CDR3 reads CASSDSWGETQYF. The DNA of the CDR3 is TGTGCCAGCAGTGACTCTTGGGGAGAGACCCAGTACTTC.

CDR3 nucleotide sequence: TGTGCCAGCAGTTTAACGGACAGGGCGGGAGAGCAGTACTTC. Translation: CASSLTDRAGEQYF. V and J are TRBV27 and TRBJ2-7; TRBD1 matches 8 bases. This CDR3 has 14 residues. Germline CDR1 reads MNHEY; CDR2 reads SMNVEV (reference sequence). The V gene end was trimmed by 2 bases and the J gene end by 7 bases; junction bases not matched to a gene: 7.